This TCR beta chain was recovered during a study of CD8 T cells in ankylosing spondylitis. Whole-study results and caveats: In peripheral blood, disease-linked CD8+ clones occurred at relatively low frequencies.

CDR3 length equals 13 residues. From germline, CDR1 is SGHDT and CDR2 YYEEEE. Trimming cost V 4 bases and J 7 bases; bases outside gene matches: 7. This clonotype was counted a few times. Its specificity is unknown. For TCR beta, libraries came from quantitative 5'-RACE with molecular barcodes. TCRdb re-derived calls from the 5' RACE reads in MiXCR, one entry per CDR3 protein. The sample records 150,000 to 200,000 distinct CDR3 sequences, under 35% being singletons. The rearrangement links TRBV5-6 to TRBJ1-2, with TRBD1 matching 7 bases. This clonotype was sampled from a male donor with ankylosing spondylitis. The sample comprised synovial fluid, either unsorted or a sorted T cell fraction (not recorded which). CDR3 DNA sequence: TGTGCCAGCAGCCGACGACAGGGCTCTGGCTACACCTTC. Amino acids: CASSRRQGSGYTF.